Listed here are 22 T cell receptor beta chains from one sample, sequenced in a study of Graves' ophthalmopathy and Graves' hyperthyroidism. RNA transcripts served as template for amplifying TCR beta CDR3 sequences. First-round RT-PCR employed HTBI primers, with a second-round multiplex PCR after it. Each CDR3 protein gets one entry after TCRdb re-called the multiplex PCR reads with MiXCR. The sample holds around 520,000 distinct CDR3 sequences, 35% to 40% seen once. Sequencing was carried out using peripheral blood or thyroid tissue (not recorded which). These receptors were taken from an adult man with Graves' hyperthyroidism.

As to this clonotype: A read error may explain this, as a much larger clone is one base away. The chain couples TRBV12-3 or TRBV12-4 to TRBJ1-4; D remains ambiguous. V was trimmed by 6 bases and J by 5 bases, leaving 10 bases between them. The CDR3 has 13 residues. The CDR3 DNA is TGTGCCAGCAGCTTGGCCGAGAATGAAAAACTGTTTTTT. Translation gives CASSLAENEKLFF.

This clonotype was counted ten times or more. This chain connects TRBV29-1 to TRBJ2-2, with D uncertain. The germline V gene encodes CDR1 SQVTM and CDR2 ANQGSEA. This CDR3 contains 12 residues. Trimming took 2 bases from V and 5 from J, leaving 6 bases between them. CDR3 sequence reads: CSVEPATGELFF. In DNA form, the CDR3 reads TGCAGCGTTGAACCCGCGACCGGGGAGCTGTTTTTT.

This sequence joins TRBV7-9 and TRBJ2-2; 9 bases match TRBD1. This CDR3 has 15 residues. Trimming at V came to 3 bases and at J to 4 bases, leaving 3 bases not matched to a gene. The germline CDR1 and CDR2 sequences are SEHNR and FQNEAQ (reference sequence). The CDR3 here is CASSLGQGTTGELFF. CDR3 DNA sequence: TGTGCCAGCAGCTTGGGACAGGGTACCACCGGGGAGCTGTTTTTT.

This clonotype was seen repeatedly, ten times or more. CDR3 loop: CASSSGAPNTEAFF. The DNA for the CDR3 is TGTGCCAGCAGTTCCGGGGCCCCCAACACTGAAGCTTTCTTT. The chain employs TRBV6-5 and TRBJ1-1; perhaps TRBD1 as D (5 bases). CDR3 length equals 14 residues. Germline assignment: CDR1 MNHEY and CDR2 SVGAGI. V was pared by 4 bases and J by 2 bases, with 11 bases between.

This chain's CDR3 is CASSLDGTGGSGANVLTF. For the CDR3, the DNA is TGTGCCAGCAGCTTGGACGGGACAGGGGGGTCTGGGGCCAACGTCCTGACTTTC. The rearrangement uses TRBV7-8 and TRBJ2-6; 11 nucleotides match TRBD1. V dropped 3 bases and J dropped 1; count of bases not matched to a gene: 5. Germline V gene data show CDR1 as SGHVS and CDR2 as FQNEAQ. CDR3 length: 18 residues.

Details on this clonotype: This may be a read error, as it is one base from a much larger clone. V and J are TRBV20-1 and TRBJ1-1; possibly TRBD1 for D (5 bases). The CDR3 length is 13 residues. Germline V gene sequence: CDR1 DFQATT, CDR2 SNEGSKA (reference sequence). V was cut by 2 bases and J by 7 bases, with 14 bases left in between. The CDR3 coding sequence is TGCAGTGCTAGATCGGCAGGGTTTGGTGAAGCTTTCTTT. It is translated as CSARSAGFGEAFF.

The chain combines TRBV6-6 with TRBJ2-2; 15 nucleotides agree with TRBD2. The trim removed 4 bases at V and 5 bases at J, leaving 14 bases unmatched. The CDR3 sequence is 20 residues long. From germline, CDR1 is MNHNY and CDR2 SVGAGI (reference sequence). The CDR3 nucleotides read TGTGCCAGCAGTTCAAGGACTAGCGGGAGGGCCAAGCTGGGAACCGGGGAGCTGTTTTTT. Protein product: CASSSRTSGRAKLGTGELFF.

This clonotype showed up many times. The chain combines TRBV7-9 with TRBJ1-1; D unresolved. This CDR3 has 12 residues. Trimming shortened V by 3 bases and J by 2 bases, and 4 bases separated the two germline ends. CDR1 is SEHNR, CDR2 FQNEAQ, per germline (reference sequence). The CDR3 loop reads CASSFANTEAFF. The DNA of the CDR3 is TGTGCCAGCAGCTTCGCCAACACTGAAGCTTTCTTT. Full variable domain (remainder filled in from reference TRBV7-9 and TRBJ1-1): DTGVSQNPRHKITKRGQNVTFRCDPISEHNRLYWYRQTLGQGPEFLTYFQNEAQLEKSRLLSDRFSAERPKGSFSTLEIQRTEQGDSAMYLCASSFANTEAFFGQGTRLTVV.

This clonotype appeared many times. This sequence joins TRBV2 and TRBJ2-5, with 9 positions matching TRBD1. Germline values: CDR1 SNHLY, CDR2 FYNNEI. CDR3 length: 14 residues. After removal of 8 bases from V and 5 bases from J, the junction contained 9 bases not matched to a gene. The chain's CDR3 is CASLQGALGETQYF. The CDR3 DNA reads TGTGCCAGCCTACAGGGGGCGCTTGGGGAGACCCAGTACTTC.

This clonotype was observed at least ten times. The V and J genes are TRBV12-3 or TRBV12-4 and TRBJ2-7; 7 positions match TRBD1. The junction had 15 bases not matched to a gene; V was cut back by 5 bases and J by 5 bases. The CDR3 runs 16 residues. The chain's CDR3 is CASSLSNRGFEDEQYF. The CDR3 nucleotides read TGTGCCAGCAGTCTCTCGAACAGGGGCTTCGAAGACGAGCAGTACTTC.

This clonotype was picked up many times. This chain links TRBV11-2 with TRBJ1-1; D possibly corresponds to TRBD1 (6 bases). This CDR3 has 16 amino acids. Trimming took 0 bases from V and 1 from J, leaving 12 bases between them. The germline CDR1 and CDR2 sequences are SGHAT and FQNNGV. CDR3 DNA sequence: TGTGCCAGCAGCTTAGATCTCTGGGGACAGAACACTGAAGCTTTCTTT. Its translation: CASSLDLWGQNTEAFF.

V gene TRBV7-3 combines with J gene TRBJ2-5; possible D gene TRBD1, 7 bases. Germline V gene sequence: CDR1 SGHTA, CDR2 FQGTGA. The ends were cut back, 5 bases at V and 5 bases at J, with 15 bases in the middle. The CDR3 spans 14 residues. This chain's CDR3 is CASSQGGIGETQYF. The DNA for the CDR3 is TGTGCCAGCAGCCAGGGGGGTATCGGGGAGACCCAGTACTTC.

This clonotype was seen once. V usage is TRBV7-3 and J usage is TRBJ2-5; possible D gene TRBD2, 6 bases. Matching the DNA end better, TRBJ2-1 makes the J call doubtful. The CDR3 totals 17 residues. Germline CDR1 reads SGHTA; CDR2 reads FQGTGA. The DNA for the CDR3 is TGTGCCAGCAGCTTAACTGTGGGCCTAGCGAACTACAATGAGCAGTTCTTC. This codes for CASSLTVGLANYNEQFF.

This clonotype was picked up a small number of times. The J gene is TRBJ2-2, the V gene TRBV19; weak D call: TRBD1 (5 bases). CDR3 size: 15 residues. Germline V gene data show CDR1 as LNHDA and CDR2 as SQIVND (reference sequence). With 1 base removed from V and 6 bases from J, the gap between germline ends came to 12 bases. The CDR3: CASSIAGHHSGELFF. In DNA form, the CDR3 reads TGTGCCAGTAGTATAGCCGGACACCATTCCGGGGAGCTGTTTTTT.

CDR3 in amino acids: CSVRHGQETQYF. In DNA form, the CDR3 reads TGCAGCGTCCGACACGGACAAGAGACCCAGTACTTC. This chain joins TRBV29-1 and TRBJ2-5; D gene unclear. The V gene lost 6 bases and the J gene lost 2 bases, with 10 bases spanning the gap. Per the germline V gene, CDR1 is SQVTM and CDR2 is ANQGSEA. There are 12 residues in the CDR3.

This clonotype was observed many times. This chain joins TRBV6-2 or TRBV6-3 and TRBJ1-1, with D unclear. The V end lost 2 bases, the J end lost 1 base, and 11 bases lay between the germline ends. CDR3 length equals 15 residues. Germline lookup yields CDR1 MNHEY and CDR2 SVGEGT. CDR3 nucleotide sequence: TGTGCCAGCAGTTACGGCGGCAGTCAGAACACTGAAGCTTTCTTT. Its protein product is CASSYGGSQNTEAFF.

Many counts were recorded for this clonotype. The chain employs TRBV7-2 and TRBJ1-1, with a possible D match to TRBD1 (6 bases). V was shortened by 3 bases and J by 4 bases, with 9 bases between the two germline ends. In germline, CDR1 is SGHTA, CDR2 FQGNSA. This CDR3 has 13 residues. CDR3 coding DNA: TGTGCCAGCAGCTTTGGGGGCAGCACTGAAGCTTTCTTT. Translation: CASSFGGSTEAFF.

The sample holds many counts of this clonotype. The rearrangement uses TRBV29-1 and TRBJ2-5; 10 nucleotides match TRBD2. Looked up from germline, CDR1 is SQVTM and CDR2 is ANQGSEA. Trimming cost V 4 bases and J 5 bases; bases outside gene matches: 4. This CDR3 has 13 amino acids. Here the CDR3 reads CSVASGSVETQYF. The CDR3 DNA reads as TGCAGCGTTGCTAGCGGGAGCGTCGAGACCCAGTACTTC.

In this sample, this clonotype turned up many times. The chain carries TRBV10-3 and TRBJ2-7, with D hard to call. Germline CDR1 ENHRY, CDR2 SYGVKD. V was clipped by 3 bases and J by 3 bases, with 6 bases between them. The CDR3 has 12 amino acids. This CDR3 is CAISDRYYEQYF. The CDR3 DNA reads as TGTGCCATCAGTGACAGGTACTACGAGCAGTACTTC.

This clonotype was observed at least ten times. The rearrangement uses TRBV29-1 and TRBJ2-5; D possibly corresponds to TRBD2 (6 bases). The CDR3 extends over 12 amino acids. Trimming shortened V by 6 bases and J by 5 bases, and 13 bases separated the two germline ends. Germline V CDR1 and CDR2: SQVTM, ANQGSEA. DNA for the CDR3: TGCAGCGTCCTCCGTGGGGGGGAGACCCAGTACTTC. This gives the protein CSVLRGGETQYF. The full variable domain, with the rest looked up from reference TRBV29-1 and TRBJ2-5, is SAVISQKPSRDICQRGTSLTIQCQVDSQVTMMFWYRQQPGQSLTLIATANQGSEATYESGFVIDKFPISRPNLTFSTLTVSNMSPEDSSIYLCSVLRGGETQYFGPGTRLLVL.

The J gene is TRBJ2-7, the V gene TRBV25-1, with a tentative D call TRBD2 (6 bases). Looked up from germline, CDR1 is MGHDK and CDR2 is SYGVNS. The CDR3 extends over 14 amino acids. V was trimmed by 4 bases and J by 4 bases, leaving 14 bases between them. CDR3 sequence: CASSVPIRGYEQYF. The CDR3 bases are TGTGCCAGCAGTGTCCCGATCCGGGGGTACGAGCAGTACTTC.

This clonotype was seen a handful of times. The chain recombines TRBV2 with TRBJ1-2; no firm D call. V was pared by 7 bases and J by 4 bases, with 4 bases between. Germline V gene lookup returns CDR1 SNHLY and CDR2 FYNNEI. The CDR3 spans 10 residues. The DNA for the CDR3 is TGTGCCAGCAAAGGCTATGGCTACACCTTC. It encodes CASKGYGYTF. Looking up the rest from reference TRBV2 and TRBJ1-2 gives the full variable domain: EPEVTQTPSHQVTQMGQEVILRCVPISNHLYFYWYRQILGQKVEFLVSFYNNEISEKSEIFDDQFSVERPDGSNFTLKIRSTKLEDSAMYFCASKGYGYTFGSGTRLTVV.